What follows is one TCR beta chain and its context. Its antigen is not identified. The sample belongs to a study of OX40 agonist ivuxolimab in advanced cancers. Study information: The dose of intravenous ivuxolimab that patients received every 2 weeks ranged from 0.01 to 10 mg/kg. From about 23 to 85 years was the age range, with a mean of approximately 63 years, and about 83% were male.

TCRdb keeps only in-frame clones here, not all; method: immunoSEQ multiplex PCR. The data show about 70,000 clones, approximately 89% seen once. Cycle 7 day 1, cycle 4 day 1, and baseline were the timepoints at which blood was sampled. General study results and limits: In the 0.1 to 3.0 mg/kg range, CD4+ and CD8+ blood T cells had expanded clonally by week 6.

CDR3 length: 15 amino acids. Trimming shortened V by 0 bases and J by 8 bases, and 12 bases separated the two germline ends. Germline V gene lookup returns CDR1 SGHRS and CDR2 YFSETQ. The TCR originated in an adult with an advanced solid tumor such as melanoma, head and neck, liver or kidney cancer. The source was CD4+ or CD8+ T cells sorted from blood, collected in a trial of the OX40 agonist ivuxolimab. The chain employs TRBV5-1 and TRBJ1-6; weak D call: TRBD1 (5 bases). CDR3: CASSLAGRNYSPLHF. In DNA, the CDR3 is TGCGCCAGCAGCTTGGCGGGACGGAATTATTCACCCCTCCACTTT.